The clone carrying this T cell receptor beta chain was observed a handful of times. Its cognate antigen is unknown. This entry belongs to a study of T cell repertoires in cytomegalovirus infection. Study-wide context: Peptides in the study included HLA-C-restricted and HLA-B-restricted CMV epitopes. Indications came from public TCR beta signatures; they pointed to CMV infection and to a matching HLA type.

Study-wide results and limits: Cumulative public TCR beta family frequency identified carriers of CMV plus the relevant HLA.

TCRdb independently ran MiXCR on the reads; one entry per CDR3 protein. The data hold 380,000 or so distinct CDR3 sequences, with roughly 36% observed a single time. CDR1 is SGHTA, CDR2 FQGNSA, per germline. Trimming stripped 6 bases from V and 0 bases from J, with 8 bases between. CDR3 length: 13 amino acids. V and J are TRBV7-2 and TRBJ1-1; D ambiguous. This specimen consisted of cultured PBMCs, obtained from culture after CMV antigen stimulation. This clonotype originated in a human donor in good health (CMV status not recorded). Some clones in this sample may be carry-over from other donors' samples. CDR3 amino acids: CASRPSLNTEAFF. In DNA form, the CDR3 reads TGTGCCAGCAGACCCAGTTTGAACACTGAAGCTTTCTTT.